Below are 6 T cell receptor beta chains sequenced from a single sample in a study of Ad26.COV2.S vaccination and SARS-CoV-2 variants. As for treatment: about 20 received Ad26.COV2.S at low or high dose, single or two shots; roughly 5 received placebo; per-sample allocation not given. The samples date from day 63 after the first vaccine or placebo injection. The table came from immunoSEQ multiplex PCR; TCRdb's copy has only in-frame clones and leaves some out. The sample yields about 480,000 clones, approximately 90% seen once. The material was peripheral blood, obtained in a trial of Ad26.COV2.S vaccine versus placebo. The receptor set was obtained from a person aged 18-65 years who received the Ad26.COV2.S COVID-19 vaccine or a placebo.

The J gene is TRBJ2-3, the V gene TRBV9, with 10 bases that match TRBD2. CDR1 and CDR2 from the germline V gene are SGDLS and YYNGEE. After removal of 0 bases from V and 4 bases from J, the junction contained 5 bases not matched to a gene. This CDR3 has 16 amino acids. This CDR3 is CASSVDSGRRADTQYF. The CDR3 DNA sequence: TGTGCCAGCAGCGTAGATAGCGGGAGGAGGGCAGATACGCAGTATTTT.

This chain joins TRBV7-8 and TRBJ2-7; 7 positions match TRBD2. The CDR3 length is 18 residues. V was pared by 1 base and J by 4 bases, with 16 bases of the junction left unmatched. Germline V CDR1 and CDR2: SGHVS, FQNEAQ. CDR3 region: CASSLEIVLTSVPYEQYF. The CDR3 nucleotides read TGTGCCAGCAGCTTAGAGATTGTTCTAACTAGCGTCCCATACGAGCAGTACTTC. The full variable domain, in which reference TRBV7-8 and TRBJ2-7 provide the parts outside the CDR3, is GAGVSQSPRYKVAKRGQDVALRCDPISGHVSLFWYQQALGQGPEFLTYFQNEAQLDKSGLPSDRFFAERPEGSVSTLKIQRTQQEDSAVYLCASSLEIVLTSVPYEQYFGPGTRLTVT.

The chain recombines TRBV29-1 with TRBJ1-2; D is ambiguous. The CDR3 consists of 11 residues. From germline, CDR1 is SQVTM and CDR2 ANQGSEA. Between the trimmed V and J ends, which lost 6 bases and 4 bases, there was a span of 9 bases. This CDR3 reads CSVGELYGYTF. The DNA for the CDR3 is TGCAGCGTCGGGGAACTCTATGGCTACACCTTC.

The V call is TRBV7-8, the J call TRBJ1-2; D possibly corresponds to TRBD1 (5 bases). Trimming removed 7 bases from V and 4 bases from J, with 19 bases in between. Germline-derived CDR1 and CDR2 are SGHVS and FQNEAQ. The CDR3 contains 15 residues. The CDR3: CASTPGVRASYGYTF. As DNA, the CDR3 is TGTGCCAGCACCCCGGGGGTCCGAGCTAGCTATGGCTACACCTTC.

The chain couples TRBV6-5 to TRBJ1-1; weak D call: TRBD1 (5 bases). CDR3 length: 14 residues. Germline CDR1 and CDR2: MNHEY and SVGAGI. V was shortened by 4 bases and J by 3 bases, with 12 bases between the two germline ends. This CDR3 reads CASSSSDSYTEAFF. CDR3 sequence (DNA): TGTGCCAGCAGTTCCTCTGACAGTTACACTGAAGCTTTCTTT.

The genes are TRBV9 and TRBJ2-3, with D unresolved. Trimming took 4 bases from V and 1 from J, leaving 7 bases between them. Germline CDR1 SGDLS, CDR2 YYNGEE. The CDR3 consists of 13 residues. This CDR3 reads CASSSLRTDTQYF. CDR3 nucleotide sequence: TGTGCCAGCAGCTCCCTCCGCACAGATACGCAGTATTTT.